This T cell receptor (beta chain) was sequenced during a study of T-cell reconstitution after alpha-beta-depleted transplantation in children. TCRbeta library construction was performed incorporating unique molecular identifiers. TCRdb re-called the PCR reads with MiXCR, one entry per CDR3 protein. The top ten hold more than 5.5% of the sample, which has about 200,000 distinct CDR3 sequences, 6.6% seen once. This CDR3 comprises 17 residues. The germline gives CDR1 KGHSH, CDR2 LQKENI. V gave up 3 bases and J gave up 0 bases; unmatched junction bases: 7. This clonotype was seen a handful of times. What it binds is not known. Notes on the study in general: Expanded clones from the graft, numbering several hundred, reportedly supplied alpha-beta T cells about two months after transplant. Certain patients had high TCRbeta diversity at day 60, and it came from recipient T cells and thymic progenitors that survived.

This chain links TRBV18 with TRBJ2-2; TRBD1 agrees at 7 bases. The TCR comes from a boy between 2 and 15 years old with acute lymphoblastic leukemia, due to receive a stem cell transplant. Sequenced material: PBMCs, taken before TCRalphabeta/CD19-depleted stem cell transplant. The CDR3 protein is CASSPLRDRANTGELFF. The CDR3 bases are TGTGCCAGCTCACCGTTGCGTGACAGGGCGAACACCGGGGAGCTGTTTTTT.